Following are 15 T cell receptor beta chains from one sample sequenced in a study of T cell responses to AZD1222 COVID-19 vaccine. TCRdb keeps only in-frame clones here, not all; method: immunoSEQ multiplex PCR. Counted here are some 170,000 clones, around nine tenths occurring once; the ten biggest clones make up approximately 1.6%. The sequencing used peripheral blood, collected on day 0 of AZD1222 vaccination. The receptors were gathered from an adult in good health.

This chain uses TRBV20-1 with TRBJ2-2; D unresolved. The CDR3 spans 17 residues. The germline V and J ends were trimmed by 3 bases and 8 bases, with 25 bases remaining between them. Germline loops: CDR1 DFQATT, CDR2 SNEGSKA (reference sequence). The DNA for the CDR3 is TGCAGTGCTAGTAAAGCCTCTGTAGGGTATGAACTTGGGGAGCTGTTTTTT. Its translation is CSASKASVGYELGELFF.

The chain is built from TRBV6-5 and TRBJ1-5, with TRBD1 as a possible D gene (5 bases). V gave up 4 bases and J gave up 5 bases, with 12 bases separating them. This CDR3 has 14 residues. Per the germline V gene, CDR1 is MNHEY and CDR2 is SVGAGI. The DNA of the CDR3 is TGTGCCAGCAGTTCCGGCAGGGCCCATCAGCCCCAGCATTTT. Residues: CASSSGRAHQPQHF.

V is TRBV4-2 and J is TRBJ2-6; D remains ambiguous. Trimming took 4 bases from V and 0 from J, leaving 7 bases between them. The CDR3 sequence is 15 residues long. Germline CDR1 is LGHNA and CDR2 is YNFKEQ. For the CDR3, the DNA is TGTGCCAGCAGCCTTACCAGCTCTGGGGCCAACGTCCTGACTTTC. This gives the protein CASSLTSSGANVLTF.

The chain couples TRBV18 to TRBJ2-3; D is ambiguous. From germline, CDR1 is KGHSH and CDR2 LQKENI. V was pared by 3 bases and J by 6 bases, with 10 bases between. The CDR3 spans 13 residues. The CDR3 coding sequence is TGTGCCAGCTCACCTTACGGTGGGGATACGCAGTATTTT. Protein sequence: CASSPYGGDTQYF.

The rearrangement links TRBV4-2 to TRBJ2-7; the D gene is possibly TRBD2 (6 bases). Looked up from germline, CDR1 is LGHNA and CDR2 is YNFKEQ. Trimming cost V 1 base and J 3 bases, with 13 bases left between them. The CDR3 runs 15 residues. The CDR3 region has the DNA TGTGCCAGCAGCCAAGCTTGGGGGGATATCTACGAGCAGTACTTC. Translation gives CASSQAWGDIYEQYF.

The rearrangement uses TRBV7-2 and TRBJ1-5, with TRBD1 identical over 8 bases. Trimming removed 2 bases from V and 12 bases from J; junction bases left unmatched: 6. Per germline, CDR1 SGHTA and CDR2 FQGNSA. The CDR3 is made up of 13 amino acids. CDR3: CASSLPDRGVQHF. In DNA, the CDR3 is TGTGCCAGCAGCTTACCCGACAGGGGAGTCCAGCATTTT.

J is TRBJ1-1 and V is TRBV5-1; 10 bases align to TRBD1. This CDR3 has 14 amino acids. Germline-derived CDR1 and CDR2 are SGHRS and YFSETQ. Trimming cost V 3 bases and J 10 bases; bases outside gene matches: 9. CDR3 residues: CASSSDRGQTRAFF. The CDR3 DNA follows: TGCGCCAGCAGCTCCGACAGGGGGCAAACTCGAGCTTTCTTT.

The V and J genes are TRBV20-1 and TRBJ1-5; 9 positions match TRBD1. In germline, CDR1 is DFQATT, CDR2 SNEGSKA (reference sequence). The J segment lost 2 bases and the V segment lost 3 bases, leaving 5 bases of the junction unmatched. This CDR3 has 15 amino acids. The CDR3: CSASRTGARNQPQHF. The CDR3 region has the DNA TGCAGTGCTAGTAGGACAGGGGCGCGCAATCAGCCCCAGCATTTT.

The chain links TRBV6-4 to TRBJ2-2; 9 nucleotides agree with TRBD2. Germline trimming cut 8 bases from V and 6 bases from J; bases unmatched to any gene: 10. In germline, CDR1 is MRHNA, CDR2 SNTAGT. The CDR3 contains 15 residues. CDR3 sequence: CASSSGTSSAGELFF. In DNA form, the CDR3 reads TGTGCCAGCTCGTCCGGGACTAGCTCCGCCGGGGAGCTGTTTTTT.

The J gene is TRBJ2-7, the V gene TRBV5-6; perhaps TRBD2 as D (5 bases). The germline V gene encodes CDR1 SGHDT and CDR2 YYEEEE. The CDR3 sequence is 13 residues long. The V end was cut by 3 bases, the J end by 2 bases, with 9 bases between. Written as DNA, the CDR3 is TGTGCCAGCAGCTCTAAGGGAGCCTACGAGCAGTACTTC. Amino acid sequence: CASSSKGAYEQYF.

This chain joins TRBV6-5 and TRBJ2-3; 9 nucleotides line up with TRBD2. Trimming cost V 4 bases and J 4 bases; bases outside gene matches: 9. Germline CDR1 and CDR2: MNHEY and SVGAGI. CDR3 size: 16 residues. The CDR3 here is CASSSGGGGVADTQYF. The CDR3 bases are TGTGCCAGCAGTTCCGGCGGCGGGGGGGTAGCAGATACGCAGTATTTT.

This chain links TRBV20-1 with TRBJ2-3; D remains unclear. The ends were cut back, 6 bases at V and 4 bases at J, with 8 bases in the middle. The CDR3 is made up of 11 amino acids. Germline V CDR1 and CDR2: DFQATT, SNEGSKA (reference sequence). The CDR3 DNA is TGCAGTGCCGACGTCTCAGATACGCAGTATTTT. It yields the protein CSADVSDTQYF.

The CDR3 coding sequence is TGCGCCAGCAGCCAATTATGGACTAGCGGGATCGGGAATACGCAGTATTTT. Amino acid sequence: CASSQLWTSGIGNTQYF. The rearrangement joins TRBV4-3 to TRBJ2-3; TRBD2 agrees at 12 bases. The ends lost 2 bases at V and 7 bases at J; junction bases unmatched: 10. This CDR3 is built from 17 residues. Germline loops: CDR1 LGHNA, CDR2 YSLEER.

This chain uses TRBV27 with TRBJ2-1, with 13 positions matching TRBD2. Germline CDR1 and CDR2: MNHEY and SMNVEV (reference sequence). The CDR3 covers 15 residues. The V segment lost 3 bases and the J segment 9 bases; nucleotides outside the gene matches: 5. The DNA of the CDR3 is TGTGCCAGCAGTTTCGGACTAGCGGGGGTTGGTGAGCAGTTCTTC. This sequence encodes CASSFGLAGVGEQFF.

This chain uses TRBV19 with TRBJ2-1; TRBD2 matches at 12 bases. The CDR3 extends over 16 amino acids. Germline V CDR1 and CDR2: LNHDA, SQIVND (reference sequence). Losses at the gene ends were 7 bases for V and 0 bases for J; bases not matched to a gene: 4. This CDR3 is CASMRTSGVSYNEQFF. Written as DNA, the CDR3 is TGTGCCAGTATGAGGACTAGCGGGGTCTCCTACAATGAGCAGTTCTTC.